Below, 18 T cell receptor beta chains from the same sample are listed, as sequenced in a study of vaccination effects on CD4 cells after COVID-19. Profiled with immunoSEQ multiplex PCR; TCRdb holds only in-frame clones, not every one. The repertoire holds 65,000 to 70,000 clones, with around three quarters as singletons. These TCRs are of unknown antigen specificity. Before sequencing, viral peptide pools were used by the ViraFEST assay to expand antigen-specific CD4+ T cells. It was after approximately 11 days of culture that CD4+ T cells were isolated. All participants had two doses of either the BNT162b2 or mRNA-1273 vaccine. Material: CD4+ T cells from PBMCs cultured with HCoV-OC43 spike peptides, obtained after COVID-19 vaccination. Indicated subset: HCoV-OC43 spike overlapping peptide pool stimulation. The receptors come from a human donor who received a COVID-19 vaccine.

V gene TRBV7-2 combines with J gene TRBJ2-6, with a possible D match to TRBD1 (6 bases). Germline V gene lookup returns CDR1 SGHTA and CDR2 FQGNSA. Trimming removed 3 bases from V and 0 bases from J, with 12 bases in between. There are 17 residues in the CDR3. For the CDR3, the DNA is TGTGCCAGCAGCTTTACAGGGTCACTCTCTGGGGCCAACGTCCTGACTTTC. Residues: CASSFTGSLSGANVLTF.

The rearrangement links TRBV4-3 to TRBJ2-5; TRBD1 or TRBD2 may be the D gene (5 bases each). The V gene's germline CDR1 is LGHNA and CDR2 YSLEER. V lost 0 bases and J 4 bases, leaving 15 bases between the germline ends. This CDR3 comprises 16 residues. The CDR3 nucleotides read TGCGCCAGCAGCCAAGATCGGGGCAGAGTGGCAGAGACCCAGTACTTC. This gives the protein CASSQDRGRVAETQYF.

The chain is built from TRBV5-1 and TRBJ2-5, with TRBD2 matching over 10 bases. The V gene end was trimmed by 7 bases and the J gene end by 3 bases; junction bases not matched to a gene: 24. CDR3 length: 20 amino acids. Germline lookup yields CDR1 SGHRS and CDR2 YFSETQ. DNA of the CDR3: TGCGCCAGCCGAAGTATGTGGTTGTGGAGGATAGCGGGGGGAGAAGAGACCCAGTACTTC. Protein: CASRSMWLWRIAGGEETQYF. The entire variable domain, with the rest obtained from reference TRBV5-1 and TRBJ2-5, is as follows: KAGVTQTPRYLIKTRGQQVTLSCSPISGHRSVSWYQQTPGQGLQFLFEYFSETQRNKGNFPGRFSGRQFSNSRSEMNVSTLELGDSALYLCASRSMWLWRIAGGEETQYFGPGTRLLVL.

V and J are TRBV30 and TRBJ2-2, with 7 bases aligning to TRBD1. This CDR3 comprises 17 residues. V lost 4 bases, J lost 2 bases, and 13 bases stayed unmatched. Per the germline V gene, CDR1 is GTSNPN and CDR2 is SVGIG (reference sequence). The CDR3: CAWTKKAGTVNTGELFF. The CDR3 nucleotides are TGTGCCTGGACCAAAAAAGCAGGGACAGTTAACACCGGGGAGCTGTTTTTT.

This clone occurred once. The genes are TRBV7-6 and TRBJ1-3; TRBD1 is a possible D gene (6 bases). Germline values: CDR1 SGHVS, CDR2 FNYEAQ. There are 16 residues in the CDR3. Trimming shortened V by 4 bases and J by 4 bases, and 17 bases separated the two germline ends. The CDR3 bases are TGTGCCAGCAGCTCCCTCTTCAGGGGAAGGGGAAACACCATATATTTT. As protein: CASSSLFRGRGNTIYF.

This rearrangement joins TRBV11-2 to TRBJ1-2; D is perhaps TRBD1 (5 bases). Trimming took 0 bases from V and 6 from J, leaving 11 bases between them. This CDR3 region has 14 residues. Germline values: CDR1 SGHAT, CDR2 FQNNGV. The CDR3 reads CASSLDYKGHGYTF. CDR3 nucleotides: TGTGCCAGCAGCTTAGATTACAAGGGGCATGGCTACACCTTC.

The V call is TRBV29-1, the J call TRBJ2-3, with a weak D call TRBD1 (6 bases). Germline CDR1 is SQVTM and CDR2 is ANQGSEA. This CDR3 spans 13 amino acids. Trimming took 4 bases from V and 4 from J, leaving 12 bases between them. CDR3 bases: TGCAGCGTTGGCAGGGGTTTCTCAGATACGCAGTATTTT. The encoded protein is CSVGRGFSDTQYF.

The J gene is TRBJ2-2, the V gene TRBV6-5; no clear D gene. The CDR3 runs to 14 residues. CDR1 and CDR2 (germline): MNHEY, SVGAGI. The V end was cut by 5 bases, the J end by 6 bases, with 13 bases between. The CDR3 DNA reads as TGTGCCAGCAGTCGGGTCAATGGGGCCGGGGAGCTGTTTTTT. This sequence encodes CASSRVNGAGELFF.

This chain joins TRBV4-2 and TRBJ1-2, with D uncertain. Looked up from germline, CDR1 is LGHNA and CDR2 is YNFKEQ. This CDR3 spans 16 amino acids. V was trimmed by 0 bases and J by 4 bases, leaving 15 bases between them. DNA of the CDR3: TGTGCCAGCAGCCAAGATCTGCTAAGTCCTACCTATGGCTACACCTTC. The encoded protein is CASSQDLLSPTYGYTF.

CDR3 amino acids: CASSARAGGNNEQFF. DNA of the CDR3: TGTGCCAGCAGCGCCCGAGCGGGGGGGAACAATGAGCAGTTCTTC. The chain uses TRBV6-4 and TRBJ2-1; 10 bases match TRBD2. CDR3 length: 15 residues. Germline assignment: CDR1 MRHNA and CDR2 SNTAGT. Trimming removed 6 bases from V and 5 bases from J; junction bases left unmatched: 7.

This clone has just a few counts. The rearrangement uses TRBV4-1 and TRBJ2-2, with a possible D match to TRBD1 (5 bases). There are 14 residues in the CDR3. Germline CDR1 MGHRA, CDR2 YSYEKL. The ends were cut back, 7 bases at V and 0 bases at J, with 9 bases in the middle. Here the CDR3 reads CASTGRANTGELFF. The CDR3 region has the DNA TGCGCCAGCACGGGCAGGGCGAACACCGGGGAGCTGTTTTTT.

The V call is TRBV5-1, the J call TRBJ2-2, with D perhaps given as TRBD1 or TRBD2 (6 bases each). The germline gives CDR1 SGHRS, CDR2 YFSETQ. Trimming cost V 0 bases and J 4 bases, with 10 bases left between them. The CDR3 consists of 15 residues. Here the CDR3 reads CASSLVGGPTGELFF. In DNA, the CDR3 is TGCGCCAGCAGCTTGGTTGGGGGGCCCACCGGGGAGCTGTTTTTT.

CDR3 region: CASSQSDRASGNTIYF. The CDR3, as DNA: TGTGCCAGCAGCCAAAGTGACAGGGCTTCTGGAAACACCATATATTTT. This chain uses TRBV3-1 (or the pseudogene TRBV3-2) with TRBJ1-3, with TRBD1 identical over 7 bases. CDR1 and CDR2 (germline): LGHDT, YNNKEL (reference sequence). The CDR3 extends over 16 amino acids. The V segment lost 2 bases and the J segment 1 base; nucleotides outside the gene matches: 5.

The sample holds one count of this clone. The V and J genes are TRBV6-2 or TRBV6-3 and TRBJ2-5; unclear D gene. Trimming pared 6 bases from V and 4 bases from J, leaving 9 bases between. The CDR3 is 12 residues long. Germline loops: CDR1 MNHEY, CDR2 SVGEGT. The CDR3 sequence: CASSPIRETQYF. CDR3 in DNA: TGTGCCAGCAGCCCTATCCGAGAGACCCAGTACTTC.

The chain recombines TRBV7-2 with TRBJ2-5; 11 nucleotides agree with TRBD2. The germline V gene encodes CDR1 SGHTA and CDR2 FQGNSA. Trimming at V came to 3 bases and at J to 2 bases, leaving 5 bases not matched to a gene. This CDR3 region has 16 residues. The CDR3 DNA follows: TGTGCCAGCAGCTTGGGATTAGCGGGGGGGCAAGAGACCCAGTACTTC. It yields the protein CASSLGLAGGQETQYF.

In its sample, this clone was seen a few times. V usage is TRBV3-1 (or the pseudogene TRBV3-2) and J usage is TRBJ1-6; D may be TRBD1 (6 bases). This CDR3 has 14 amino acids. Germline lookup yields CDR1 LGHDT and CDR2 YNNKEL (reference sequence). Trimming removed 6 bases at V and 8 bases at J, with 14 bases between. The DNA of the CDR3 is TGTGCCAGCAGTCCGGACAGTGGTTATTCACCCCTCCACTTT. Amino acids: CASSPDSGYSPLHF.

This rearrangement joins TRBV29-1 to TRBJ2-5; weak D call: TRBD1 (6 bases). There are 12 residues in the CDR3. Trimming cost V 8 bases and J 2 bases, with 12 bases left between them. Germline CDR1 is SQVTM and CDR2 is ANQGSEA. The chain's CDR3 is CSSLGQQETQYF. In DNA form, the CDR3 reads TGCAGCTCCTTAGGACAGCAAGAGACCCAGTACTTC.

The V call is TRBV6-1, the J call TRBJ1-5; D gene uncertain. The CDR3 consists of 14 residues. V lost 2 bases and J 3 bases, leaving 8 bases between the germline ends. CDR1 MNHNS and CDR2 SASEGT come from the germline V gene. In nucleotides, the CDR3 is TGTGCCAGCAGTGAATCAGGCTTCAATCAGCCCCAGCATTTT. Translated: CASSESGFNQPQHF.